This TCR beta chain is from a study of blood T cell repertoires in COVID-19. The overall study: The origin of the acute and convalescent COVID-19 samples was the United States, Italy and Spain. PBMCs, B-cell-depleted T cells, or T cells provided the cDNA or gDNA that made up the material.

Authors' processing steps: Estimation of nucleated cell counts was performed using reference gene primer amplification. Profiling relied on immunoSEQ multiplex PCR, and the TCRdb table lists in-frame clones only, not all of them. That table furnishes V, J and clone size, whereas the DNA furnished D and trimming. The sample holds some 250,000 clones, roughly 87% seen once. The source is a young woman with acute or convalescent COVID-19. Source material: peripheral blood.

The CDR3 coding sequence is TGTGCCAGCAGCTTGGAGACTAGATCAGATACGCAGTATTTT. Translating it yields CASSLETRSDTQYF. The rearrangement joins TRBV11-2 to TRBJ2-3, with a possible D match to TRBD2 (6 bases). The CDR3 totals 14 residues. Germline assignment: CDR1 SGHAT and CDR2 FQNNGV. Trimming removed 3 bases at V and 4 bases at J, with 11 bases between.